These T cell receptor beta chains were read from a single sample in a study of identical twins. Each CDR3 protein is one row after TCRdb ran MiXCR on the 5' RACE reads. Among some 630,000 distinct CDR3 sequences listed, roughly 7.2% were seen once. These data were likewise used in another study, on yellow fever vaccine responses in identical twins.

Sequencing was performed on PBMCs. The source of these receptors is a woman aged 18-30 years in good health. CDR3s include the opening cysteine and the closing phenylalanine or tryptophan. A D gene is named only where the DNA matches it firmly.

J gene: TRBJ2-2; D gene: TRBD1; V gene: TRBV9; CDR3 protein: CASRTTGASNTGELFF
J gene: TRBJ2-1; D gene: TRBD2; V gene: TRBV2; CDR3 protein: CASSVSGLAGVGEQFF
J gene: TRBJ2-7; D gene: NA; V gene: TRBV7-9; CDR3 protein: CASSLAEITYEQYF
J gene: TRBJ2-5; D gene: TRBD2; V gene: TRBV10-3; CDR3 protein: CAISDVEREGQLETQYF
J gene: TRBJ2-2; D gene: TRBD1; V gene: TRBV25-1; CDR3 protein: CASSGPTGGYTGELFF
J gene: TRBJ1-5; D gene: NA; V gene: TRBV20-1; CDR3 protein: CSARGVSGQPQHF
J gene: TRBJ2-7; D gene: NA; V gene: TRBV3-1; CDR3 protein: CASSRSSSGIEQYF
J gene: TRBJ2-2; D gene: NA; V gene: TRBV7-9; CDR3 protein: CASSDNPGELFF
J gene: TRBJ2-5; D gene: NA; V gene: TRBV29-1; CDR3 protein: CSVVSSPQETQYF
J gene: TRBJ2-1; D gene: TRBD2; V gene: TRBV20-1; CDR3 protein: CSASRRLAGVNEQFF
J gene: TRBJ2-7; D gene: NA; V gene: TRBV7-3; CDR3 protein: CASSLRDGDYEQYF
J gene: TRBJ1-6; D gene: TRBD1; V gene: TRBV7-2; CDR3 protein: CASSLLARTGNSPLHF
J gene: TRBJ2-7; D gene: NA; V gene: TRBV5-1; CDR3 protein: CASSLLGADEQYF
J gene: TRBJ2-5; D gene: NA; V gene: TRBV28; CDR3 protein: CASSPDGVKQETQYF
J gene: TRBJ1-3; D gene: NA; V gene: TRBV6-1; CDR3 protein: CASSDGGAMTRNTIYF
J gene: TRBJ1-6; D gene: NA; V gene: TRBV6-5; CDR3 protein: CASSYSRQGPLHF
J gene: TRBJ2-1; D gene: NA; V gene: TRBV18; CDR3 protein: CASSPLGVSEDEQFF
J gene: TRBJ1-6; D gene: TRBD1; V gene: TRBV25-1; CDR3 protein: CASSEYDPRGPLHF
J gene: TRBJ1-6; D gene: TRBD1; V gene: TRBV6-1; CDR3 protein: CASAPSGGSNSPLHF
J gene: TRBJ2-1; D gene: NA; V gene: TRBV24-1; CDR3 protein: CATSDPGSSNEQFF
J gene: TRBJ2-3; D gene: NA; V gene: TRBV7-9; CDR3 protein: CASRTDRSTDTQYF
J gene: TRBJ2-1; D gene: NA; V gene: TRBV3-1; CDR3 protein: CASSQDVRGNEQFF
J gene: TRBJ2-6; D gene: TRBD2; V gene: TRBV10-3; CDR3 protein: CAITGALETSGGSGANVLTF
J gene: TRBJ2-1; D gene: TRBD2; V gene: TRBV5-1; CDR3 protein: CASSLKGPAGVKYNEQFF
J gene: TRBJ1-5; D gene: NA; V gene: TRBV20-1; CDR3 protein: CSANRADQPQHF
J gene: TRBJ2-7; D gene: TRBD2; V gene: TRBV4-1; CDR3 protein: CASSPGLVYEQYF
J gene: TRBJ2-2; D gene: NA; V gene: TRBV2; CDR3 protein: CASSRRTGELFF
J gene: TRBJ1-1; D gene: NA; V gene: TRBV5-1; CDR3 protein: CASSLTSTPEAFF
J gene: TRBJ1-5; D gene: NA; V gene: TRBV10-3; CDR3 protein: CAISAPNQPQHF
J gene: TRBJ2-1; D gene: TRBD2; V gene: TRBV5-1; CDR3 protein: CASRSGGDYNEQFF
J gene: TRBJ1-1; D gene: TRBD1; V gene: TRBV6-5; CDR3 protein: CASSYSGDRAKTEAFF
J gene: TRBJ2-3; D gene: NA; V gene: TRBV2; CDR3 protein: CARGKESDTQYF
J gene: TRBJ1-5; D gene: TRBD1; V gene: TRBV20-1; CDR3 protein: CSAIPGQGNNQPQHF
J gene: TRBJ1-2; D gene: NA; V gene: TRBV6-1; CDR3 protein: CASRPASGWSYGYTF
J gene: TRBJ2-1; D gene: TRBD2; V gene: TRBV5-1; CDR3 protein: CASSLAWASGFQYNEQFF
J gene: TRBJ1-5; D gene: NA; V gene: TRBV25-1; CDR3 protein: CASSVDGQPQHF
J gene: TRBJ1-2; D gene: NA; V gene: TRBV12-3/TRBV12-4; CDR3 protein: CASSLAPYGGYTF
J gene: TRBJ2-5; D gene: TRBD1; V gene: TRBV29-1; CDR3 protein: CSVETGTGFLETQYF
J gene: TRBJ2-1; D gene: TRBD2; V gene: TRBV24-1; CDR3 protein: CATSDPSAGVLANEQFF
J gene: TRBJ1-1; D gene: NA; V gene: TRBV20-1; CDR3 protein: CSARVGVNTEAFF
J gene: TRBJ2-3; D gene: TRBD1; V gene: TRBV10-3; CDR3 protein: CAFGQGGTDTQYF
J gene: TRBJ2-7; D gene: NA; V gene: TRBV5-1; CDR3 protein: CASSLTNYEQYF
J gene: TRBJ2-1; D gene: NA; V gene: TRBV28; CDR3 protein: CASSPSVWSYNEQFF
J gene: TRBJ2-7; D gene: NA; V gene: TRBV29-1; CDR3 protein: CSVEDLEGKAYEQYF
J gene: TRBJ2-1; D gene: NA; V gene: TRBV20-1; CDR3 protein: CSASPGGIFGQVNEQFF
J gene: TRBJ2-3; D gene: NA; V gene: TRBV24-1; CDR3 protein: CATSGRTHQESTDTQYF
J gene: TRBJ2-7; D gene: NA; V gene: TRBV20-1; CDR3 protein: CSARDGTALNEQYF
J gene: TRBJ2-4; D gene: NA; V gene: TRBV2; CDR3 protein: CASSHENIQYF
J gene: TRBJ1-2; D gene: TRBD1; V gene: TRBV20-1; CDR3 protein: CSATGQGGIGIGGYTF
J gene: TRBJ2-1; D gene: NA; V gene: TRBV10-3; CDR3 protein: CAISEPLLSGSSYNEQFF
J gene: TRBJ2-1; D gene: TRBD2; V gene: TRBV20-1; CDR3 protein: CSARDGSSSGRESYNEQFF
J gene: TRBJ1-6; D gene: NA; V gene: TRBV7-2; CDR3 protein: CASSFNPGQANSPLHF
J gene: TRBJ2-5; D gene: NA; V gene: TRBV7-6; CDR3 protein: CASSFNIQETQYF
J gene: TRBJ2-2; D gene: NA; V gene: TRBV7-2; CDR3 protein: CASYRGTGELFF
J gene: TRBJ2-5; D gene: NA; V gene: TRBV19; CDR3 protein: CASSIRGETQYF
J gene: TRBJ1-3; D gene: NA; V gene: TRBV7-8; CDR3 protein: CASSLVVGTGNTIYF
J gene: TRBJ2-4; D gene: TRBD1; V gene: TRBV11-2; CDR3 protein: CASSLDQTGSQYF
J gene: TRBJ1-5; D gene: TRBD1; V gene: TRBV20-1; CDR3 protein: CSAGKQGDNQPQHF
J gene: TRBJ2-7; D gene: TRBD1; V gene: TRBV20-1; CDR3 protein: CSATDQGEPTYEQYF